This TCR beta chain was sequenced during a study of blood T cell repertoires in COVID-19. Across the whole study: Specimens from acute and convalescent COVID-19 originated in the United States, Italy and Spain. The analysed material was cDNA or gDNA that came from T cells, B-cell-depleted T cells, or PBMCs.

Assay used: immunoSEQ multiplex PCR; TCRdb lists only in-frame clones, some missing. The sample shows roughly 390,000 clones, more than 75% of them seen only once. Seattle's enrolled individuals joined amid active infection and were then monitored longitudinally. The sequencing input was peripheral blood. The TCR comes from a woman in her 30s with COVID-19, enrolled during active disease.

CDR3 in DNA: TGTGCCAGCTCCCCCGGGGGAGGGGCCAACGTCCTGACTTTC. Amino acid sequence: CASSPGGGANVLTF. The J gene is TRBJ2-6, the V gene TRBV27, with D tentatively TRBD2 (6 bases). CDR3 length equals 14 residues. Trimming took 8 bases from V and 4 from J, leaving 12 bases between them. CDR1 MNHEY and CDR2 SMNVEV come from the germline V gene (reference sequence). The full variable domain, in which reference TRBV27 and TRBJ2-6 provide the parts outside the CDR3, is EAQVTQNPRYLITVTGKKLTVTCSQNMNHEYMSWYRQDPGLGLRQIYYSMNVEVTDKGDVPEGYKVSRKEKRNFPLILESPSPNQTSLYFCASSPGGGANVLTFGAGSRLTVL.